The source of this TCR beta chain is a study of T-cell reconstitution after alpha-beta-depleted transplantation in children. It was with unique molecular identifiers that the TCRbeta library was prepared. TCRdb analysed the PCR reads with MiXCR anew, one entry per CDR3 protein. The sample lists about half a million distinct CDR3 sequences; under 15% were seen once. The sample holds many counts of this clonotype. At one end, the junction sequence differs from germline, possibly due to a read error. The germline V gene encodes CDR1 SGHRS and CDR2 YFSETQ. This CDR3 spans 14 amino acids. The chain uses TRBV5-1 and TRBJ2-7; a weak D match, TRBD1 (5 bases). The material was PBMCs from the stem cell graft donor, obtained from the stem cell graft. This TCR derives from a human donor who donated a stem cell graft to a child with combined immunodeficiency. The CDR3 reads CASSLRQGAYEQYF. As DNA, the CDR3 is TGTGCCAGCAGTTTACGGCAGGGTGCCTACGAGCAGTACTTC.